The present T cell receptor (beta chain) was sequenced within a study of blood T cell repertoires in COVID-19. Profiled with immunoSEQ multiplex PCR; TCRdb holds only in-frame clones, not every one. The data contain about 80,000 clones, 88% of them seen just once; the ten biggest clones take up 6% to 7.5%. Looked up from germline, CDR1 is SGHRS and CDR2 is YFSETQ. This CDR3 has 17 amino acids. V dropped 5 bases and J dropped 5; count of bases not matched to a gene: 13. The sequence was collected from a woman of 80 years or more with acute or convalescent COVID-19. Sequenced material: peripheral blood. The genes are TRBV5-1 and TRBJ2-7, with 13 bases lining up with TRBD2. The CDR3 loop reads CASRVGLAGAPIDEQYF. The CDR3 nucleotides read TGCGCCAGCAGGGTCGGACTAGCGGGAGCCCCTATCGACGAGCAGTACTTC.